These 10 T cell receptor beta chains share one sample of origin, sequenced in a study of T-cell memory formation after mild COVID-19. Each CDR3 protein gets one entry after TCRdb re-called the 5' RACE reads with MiXCR. The top ten clones hold roughly 3.5% of a sample with around 210,000 distinct CDR3 sequences, approximately 10% of them seen once. Material for sequencing was PBMCs or a T cell subset sorted from them (not recorded which). These TCRs come from a man between 18 and 35 years old who had mild COVID-19 (a few samples of this study predate the infection). Cell type and time point are not known.

This clonotype was seen many times. The V gene is TRBV4-3, the J gene TRBJ2-5; D gene uncertain. The length of the CDR3 is 15 residues. V shed 1 base and J shed 1 base, with 10 bases lying between them. Per the germline V gene, CDR1 is LGHNA and CDR2 is YSLEER. The CDR3 sequence is CASSQGWAAQETQYF. The CDR3 nucleotides are TGCGCCAGCAGCCAAGGGTGGGCGGCCCAAGAGACCCAGTACTTC.

This clonotype was picked up many times. The rearrangement links TRBV5-1 to TRBJ2-2; TRBD1 agrees at 7 bases. The CDR3 contains 15 residues. CDR1 is SGHRS and CDR2 is YFSETQ in the germline V gene. V lost 0 bases to trimming and J lost 3 bases; unmatched junction nucleotides: 2. This CDR3 reads CASSLAGTDTGELFF. In DNA form, the CDR3 reads TGCGCCAGCAGCTTGGCCGGGACAGACACCGGGGAGCTGTTTTTT.

This clonotype appeared many times. The chain recombines TRBV3-1 with TRBJ2-7; 12 bases agree with TRBD2. V gave up 0 bases and J gave up 7 bases; unmatched junction bases: 13. Germline V gene sequence: CDR1 LGHDT, CDR2 YNNKEL (reference sequence). The CDR3 has 18 residues. The DNA for the CDR3 is TGTGCCAGCAGCCAAGATCTCGCTAGCGGGGGGGCAGGTCGTGAGCAGTACTTC. Its protein product is CASSQDLASGGAGREQYF.

This clonotype was detected only a few times. In nucleotides, the CDR3 is TGCAGTGCTAGTAGGGACGGCTACACCTTC. This codes for CSASRDGYTF. The chain has TRBV20-1 and TRBJ1-2; a weak D match, TRBD1 (5 bases). This CDR3 spans 10 amino acids. V gave up 3 bases and J gave up 8 bases, with 7 bases separating them. The germline V gene encodes CDR1 DFQATT and CDR2 SNEGSKA (reference sequence).

This clonotype has a count of ten or more. V usage is TRBV4-1 and J usage is TRBJ2-1; D may be TRBD2 (5 bases). The CDR3 spans 12 residues. Germline V gives CDR1 MGHRA, CDR2 YSYEKL. V shed 3 bases and J shed 11 bases, with 11 bases lying between them. CDR3 sequence reads: CASSHRGEKQFF. The CDR3 DNA reads as TGCGCCAGCAGCCACCGGGGAGAAAAGCAGTTCTTC.

DNA of the CDR3: TGTGCCAGCAGCGCCCCACCTCGGGGGGGCGGCGAGCAGTACGTC. Its protein is CASSAPPRGGGEQYV. The chain recombines TRBV9 with TRBJ2-7; 8 bases are shared with TRBD2. V gave up 3 bases and J gave up 6 bases; unmatched junction bases: 11. The germline V gene has CDR1 SGDLS and CDR2 YYNGEE. The CDR3 sequence is 15 residues long.

Only a few counts were recorded for this clonotype. The chain is built from TRBV15 and TRBJ2-1, with D possibly being TRBD1 or TRBD2 (6 bases each). Between the trimmed V and J ends, which lost 3 bases and 7 bases, there was a span of 25 bases. The CDR3 is 18 amino acids. Germline V gene sequence: CDR1 LNHNV, CDR2 YYDKDF (reference sequence). The CDR3 reads CATSRSGVGGLGGNEQFF. As DNA, the CDR3 is TGTGCCACCAGCAGGTCGGGGGTTGGGGGCCTCGGGGGTAATGAGCAGTTCTTC.

This clonotype has only a few counts. This chain joins TRBV20-1 and TRBJ2-1, with 8 bases aligning to TRBD1. The V gene end was trimmed by 7 bases and the J gene end by 2 bases; junction bases not matched to a gene: 7. Per germline, CDR1 DFQATT and CDR2 SNEGSKA (reference sequence). This CDR3 has 14 amino acids. CDR3: CSVVGTGPYNEQFF. For the CDR3, the DNA is TGCAGTGTTGTCGGGACAGGACCCTACAATGAGCAGTTCTTC.

This clonotype appeared many times. The V and J genes are TRBV5-1 and TRBJ2-7, with D perhaps matching TRBD1 (6 bases). The CDR3 runs 14 residues. Germline V CDR1 and CDR2: SGHRS, YFSETQ. Between the trimmed V and J ends, which lost 3 bases and 6 bases, there was a span of 16 bases. DNA of the CDR3: TGCGCCAGCAGCTGGGACACAACCACGGGCGAGCAGTACTTC. Protein sequence: CASSWDTTTGEQYF.

This clonotype has more than one count but fewer than ten. This chain's CDR3 is CASASPRRGVWGTDTQYF. The CDR3 DNA is TGTGCCAGCGCTTCCCCCAGGCGAGGGGTCTGGGGCACAGATACGCAGTATTTT. This chain uses TRBV27 with TRBJ2-3; D is possibly TRBD1 or TRBD2 (5 bases each). The CDR3 loop spans 18 amino acids. Germline V lookup: CDR1 MNHEY, CDR2 SMNVEV (reference sequence). The germline V and J ends were trimmed by 8 bases and 1 base, with 25 bases remaining between them.